Shown below are 23 T cell receptor beta chains from a single sample sequenced in a study of blood T cell repertoires in COVID-19. The data were produced by immunoSEQ multiplex PCR, yet TCRdb's version contains in-frame clones alone and is incomplete. The table shows over 60,000 clones, with more than 75% occurring only once. The sample comprised peripheral blood. Receptors originate from a man aged 65 to 79 with active or convalescent COVID-19.

This rearrangement joins TRBV2 to TRBJ2-3, with 11 bases aligning to TRBD2. This CDR3 has 15 residues. The V gene's germline CDR1 is SNHLY and CDR2 FYNNEI. V lost 5 bases and J lost 3; bases outside the gene matches: 4. The CDR3 nucleotides are TGTGCCAGCAGTTTTAGCGGGAGGGGGACAGATACGCAGTATTTT. Translated, it gives CASSFSGRGTDTQYF. The variable domain in full, with the rest retrieved from reference TRBV2 and TRBJ2-3, is EPEVTQTPSHQVTQMGQEVILRCVPISNHLYFYWYRQILGQKVEFLVSFYNNEISEKSEIFDDQFSVERPDGSNFTLKIRSTKLEDSAMYFCASSFSGRGTDTQYFGPGTRLTVL.

This clone was recorded a few times. This chain joins TRBV30 and TRBJ2-3; the D gene is possibly TRBD2 (6 bases). The CDR3 sequence is 16 residues long. The V end lost 0 bases, the J end lost 2 bases, and 15 bases lay between the germline ends. Germline assignment: CDR1 GTSNPN and CDR2 SVGIG (reference sequence). The CDR3 region is CAWSVVGTGPTDTQYF. CDR3 in DNA: TGTGCCTGGAGTGTGGTTGGGACTGGGCCCACAGATACGCAGTATTTT. Filled out from reference TRBV30 and TRBJ2-3, the complete variable domain reads SQTIHQWPATLVQPVGSPLSLECTVEGTSNPNLYWYRQAAGRGLQLLFYSVGIGQISSEVPQNLSASRPQDRQFILSSKKLLLSDSGFYLCAWSVVGTGPTDTQYFGPGTRLTVL.

The rearrangement joins TRBV5-1 to TRBJ2-2, with TRBD2 as a possible D gene (5 bases). From germline, CDR1 is SGHRS and CDR2 YFSETQ. CDR3 length: 18 amino acids. V was shortened by 0 bases and J by 2 bases, with 17 bases between the two germline ends. This CDR3 reads CASSLASQRGTNTGELFF. Written as DNA, the CDR3 is TGCGCCAGCAGCTTGGCTTCCCAACGGGGAACCAACACCGGGGAGCTGTTTTTT.

This chain connects TRBV12-3 or TRBV12-4 to TRBJ1-5, with a possible D match to TRBD1 (6 bases). This CDR3 has 13 residues. V shed 6 bases and J shed 3 bases, with 9 bases lying between them. The CDR3: CASSTGLNQPQHF. The DNA of the CDR3 is TGTGCCAGCAGCACAGGGCTCAATCAGCCCCAGCATTTT.

The chain carries TRBV7-3 and TRBJ1-1, with D perhaps TRBD1 (6 bases). The CDR3 is 15 residues long. V was trimmed by 1 base and J by 4 bases, leaving 13 bases between them. Germline-derived CDR1 and CDR2 are SGHTA and FQGTGA. The CDR3 DNA is TGTGCCAGCAGCTTAAATGGGGGCTCTGGCACTGAAGCTTTCTTT. Translating gives CASSLNGGSGTEAFF.

The gene calls are TRBV19 and TRBJ1-2; no clear D. V lost 10 bases and J 0 bases, leaving 24 bases between the germline ends. The CDR3 has 17 residues. Per germline, CDR1 LNHDA and CDR2 SQIVND (reference sequence). The CDR3 loop reads CATSPRTGLLANYGYTF. In DNA form, the CDR3 reads TGTGCCACCTCCCCCCGGACTGGACTATTAGCTAACTATGGCTACACCTTC.

This clone has a single count. The chain has TRBV28 and TRBJ1-1, with 7 bases matching TRBD1. The CDR3 extends over 17 amino acids. The germline CDR1 and CDR2 sequences are MDHEN and SYDVKM. With V trimmed by 5 bases and J by 1 base, 13 bases remained unmatched. This CDR3 reads CASSPVRDRYSNTEAFF. Here the CDR3 DNA reads TGTGCCAGCAGTCCCGTTAGGGACAGATACTCGAACACTGAAGCTTTCTTT.

This clone has only one observation. V and J are TRBV11-2 and TRBJ2-2, with a tentative D call TRBD1 (5 bases). This CDR3 is 16 amino acids long. CDR1 SGHAT and CDR2 FQNNGV come from the germline V gene. V was clipped by 6 bases and J by 0 bases, with 14 bases between them. The CDR3 nucleotides are TGTGCCAGCAGAAGAAGGTGGGGCACGAACACCGGGGAGCTGTTTTTT. Protein product: CASRRRWGTNTGELFF.

The sample holds many counts of this clone. The V call is TRBV29-1, the J call TRBJ1-2; weak D call: TRBD1 (5 bases). The V end lost 5 bases, the J end lost 4 bases, and 8 bases lay between the germline ends. In germline, CDR1 is SQVTM, CDR2 ANQGSEA. The CDR3 is 11 amino acids. CDR3 sequence (DNA): TGCAGCGTTAGACAGTCCTATGGCTACACCTTC. Residues: CSVRQSYGYTF.

V usage is TRBV4-3 and J usage is TRBJ2-1; D perhaps matches TRBD1 (5 bases). The CDR3 covers 13 residues. Germline V CDR1 and CDR2: LGHNA, YSLEER. V was trimmed by 7 bases and J by 8 bases, leaving 15 bases between them. CDR3 in DNA: TGCGCCAGCAACATGCGATTAGGGGATGAGCAGTTCTTC. Amino acids: CASNMRLGDEQFF.

The V gene is TRBV6-6, the J gene TRBJ1-5; D possibly corresponds to TRBD1 (6 bases). Germline values: CDR1 MNHNY, CDR2 SVGAGI (reference sequence). Trimming removed 2 bases at V and 4 bases at J, with 12 bases between. The CDR3 loop spans 15 amino acids. CDR3 protein: CASSYPTGLNQPQHF. DNA for the CDR3: TGTGCCAGCAGTTACCCGACAGGCTTGAATCAGCCCCAGCATTTT.

The chain joins TRBV5-1 to TRBJ2-7; 7 bases line up with TRBD2. V trimming: 1 base; J trimming: 3 bases; junction bases outside the gene matches: 4. The V gene's germline CDR1 is SGHRS and CDR2 YFSETQ. The CDR3 sequence is 14 residues long. The CDR3 is CASSLREGFYEQYF. The CDR3, as DNA: TGCGCCAGCAGCTTGAGGGAGGGTTTCTACGAGCAGTACTTC.

The CDR3 region is CASVQGTNTEAFF. In DNA, the CDR3 is TGTGCCAGCGTACAGGGAACGAACACTGAAGCTTTCTTT. The V gene is TRBV28, the J gene TRBJ1-1, with D perhaps TRBD1 (6 bases). The germline V gene encodes CDR1 MDHEN and CDR2 SYDVKM. The CDR3 spans 13 residues. V lost 8 bases, J lost 1 base, and 11 bases lay in between.

In DNA form, the CDR3 reads TGTGCCAGCAGTTTTCACACTAGCAGCGCTAGGGAGCAGTACTTC. It specifies CASSFHTSSAREQYF. V gene TRBV27 combines with J gene TRBJ2-7; D is possibly TRBD2 (6 bases). Germline-derived CDR1 and CDR2 are MNHEY and SMNVEV (reference sequence). The CDR3 length is 15 residues. Between the trimmed V and J ends, which lost 3 bases and 7 bases, there was a span of 19 bases.

The chain couples TRBV7-9 to TRBJ2-3; possible D gene TRBD1, 6 bases. The CDR3 spans 15 residues. Trimming removed 1 base from V and 0 bases from J, with 8 bases in between. Germline CDR1 is SEHNR and CDR2 is FQNEAQ (reference sequence). CDR3 nucleotides: TGTGCCAGCAGCTTAGGGGACACGAGCACAGATACGCAGTATTTT. It encodes CASSLGDTSTDTQYF. Full variable domain (missing parts from reference TRBV7-9 and TRBJ2-3): DTGVSQNPRHKITKRGQNVTFRCDPISEHNRLYWYRQTLGQGPEFLTYFQNEAQLEKSRLLSDRFSAERPKGSFSTLEIQRTEQGDSAMYLCASSLGDTSTDTQYFGPGTRLTVL.

V is TRBV3-1 (or the pseudogene TRBV3-2) and J is TRBJ1-1, with 7 bases matching TRBD1. This CDR3 has 14 residues. The V gene's germline CDR1 is LGHDT and CDR2 YNNKEL (reference sequence). J lost 1 base, V lost 4 bases, and 3 bases had no gene match. CDR3 loop: CASSRKGANTEAFF. The CDR3 DNA reads TGTGCCAGCAGCCGGAAGGGGGCGAACACTGAAGCTTTCTTT.

The chain recombines TRBV27 with TRBJ2-5; 11 nucleotides match TRBD2. The CDR3 runs 20 residues. V dropped 3 bases and J dropped 0; count of bases not matched to a gene: 15. Germline lookup yields CDR1 MNHEY and CDR2 SMNVEV (reference sequence). Written as DNA, the CDR3 is TGTGCCAGCAGTTTCCCTACTAGCGGGAGAACGCCGTCCCACCAAGAGACCCAGTACTTC. Protein sequence: CASSFPTSGRTPSHQETQYF.

The rearrangement uses TRBV5-1 and TRBJ2-2; maybe TRBD2 (6 bases). V was cut by 5 bases and J by 7 bases, with 18 bases left in between. Germline V gene lookup returns CDR1 SGHRS and CDR2 YFSETQ. The length of the CDR3 is 15 residues. The CDR3 DNA follows: TGCGCCAGCAGACCGGACTCGGGAGTGAGCGGGGAGCTGTTTTTT. Encoded protein: CASRPDSGVSGELFF. Using reference TRBV5-1 and TRBJ2-2 for the parts outside the CDR3, the full variable domain is KAGVTQTPRYLIKTRGQQVTLSCSPISGHRSVSWYQQTPGQGLQFLFEYFSETQRNKGNFPGRFSGRQFSNSRSEMNVSTLELGDSALYLCASRPDSGVSGELFFGEGSRLTVL.

The chain carries TRBV6-1 and TRBJ2-7; D might be TRBD1 (6 bases). The CDR3 runs 13 residues. Germline CDR1 MNHNS, CDR2 SASEGT. V lost 3 bases to trimming and J lost 2 bases, with 8 bases between them. CDR3 sequence: CASSDTGPYEQYF. DNA for the CDR3: TGTGCCAGCAGTGATACAGGGCCCTACGAGCAGTACTTC.

This sequence joins TRBV19 and TRBJ1-3; TRBD1 aligns across 7 bases. The CDR3 covers 18 residues. V dropped 7 bases and J dropped 8; count of bases not matched to a gene: 23. Looked up from germline, CDR1 is LNHDA and CDR2 is SQIVND (reference sequence). The CDR3 region is CASTPLGTAPAQGDTIYF. The CDR3 DNA reads as TGTGCCAGTACCCCTCTCGGGACGGCCCCCGCTCAGGGGGACACCATATATTTT.

The genes are TRBV14 and TRBJ2-7; the match to TRBD2 covers 12 bases. CDR1 is SGHDN, CDR2 FVKESK, per germline. CDR3 size: 20 residues. Trimming cost V 2 bases and J 5 bases; bases outside gene matches: 19. The CDR3 coding sequence is TGTGCCAGCAGCCAATCTTCCGCGGTAGCGACTAGCGGGAGTCTCCACGAGCAGTACTTC. Protein sequence: CASSQSSAVATSGSLHEQYF.

The gene calls are TRBV19 and TRBJ2-5; TRBD2 agrees at 10 bases. In germline, CDR1 is LNHDA, CDR2 SQIVND (reference sequence). V lost 8 bases to trimming and J lost 2 bases; unmatched junction nucleotides: 17. The CDR3 covers 18 residues. The CDR3 loop reads CASRGRGLAGALQETQYF. The CDR3 DNA sequence: TGTGCCAGTCGGGGAAGGGGCCTAGCGGGAGCCTTGCAAGAGACCCAGTACTTC. Variable domain in full (rest from reference TRBV19 and TRBJ2-5): DGGITQSPKYLFRKEGQNVTLSCEQNLNHDAMYWYRQDPGQGLRLIYYSQIVNDFQKGDIAEGYSVSREKKESFPLTVTSAQKNPTAFYLCASRGRGLAGALQETQYFGPGTRLLVL.

The chain recombines TRBV5-1 with TRBJ1-2, with TRBD1 identical over 7 bases. The CDR3 totals 15 residues. Germline assignment: CDR1 SGHRS and CDR2 YFSETQ. With V trimmed by 0 bases and J by 4 bases, 6 bases remained unmatched. CDR3 in amino acids: CASSLGSGGIYGYTF. Here the CDR3 DNA reads TGCGCCAGCAGCTTGGGCTCAGGGGGGATCTATGGCTACACCTTC.